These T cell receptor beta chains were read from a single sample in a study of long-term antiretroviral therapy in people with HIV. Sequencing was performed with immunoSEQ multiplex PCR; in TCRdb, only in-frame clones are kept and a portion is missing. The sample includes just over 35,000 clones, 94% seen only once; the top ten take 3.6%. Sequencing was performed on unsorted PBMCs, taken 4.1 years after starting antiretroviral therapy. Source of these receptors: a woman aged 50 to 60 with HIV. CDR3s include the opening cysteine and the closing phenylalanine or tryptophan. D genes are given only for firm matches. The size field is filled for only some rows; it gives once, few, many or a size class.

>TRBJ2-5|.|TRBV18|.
CASSPNKETQYF
TGTGCCAGCTCACCTAATAAAGAGACCCAGTACTTC
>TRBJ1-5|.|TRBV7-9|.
CASSLRGGSDQPQHF
TGTGCCAGCAGCCTAAGAGGAGGGTCGGATCAGCCCCAGCATTTT
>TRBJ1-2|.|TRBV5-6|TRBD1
CASSSDRGMGYGYTF
TGTGCCAGCAGCTCAGACAGGGGAATGGGTTATGGCTACACCTTC
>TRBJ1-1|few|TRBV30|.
CAWSVGQPTEAFF
TGTGCCTGGAGTGTAGGACAGCCCACTGAAGCTTTCTTT
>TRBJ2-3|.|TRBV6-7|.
CASSYLRDITSTDTQYF
TGTGCCAGCAGTTACTTAAGGGACATCACTAGCACAGATACGCAGTATTTT
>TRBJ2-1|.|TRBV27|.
CASSLHNEQFF
TGTGCCAGCAGTTTACACAATGAGCAGTTCTTC
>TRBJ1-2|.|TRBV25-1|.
CASSPRHTPNYGYTF
TGTGCCAGCAGTCCTAGACACACGCCTAACTATGGCTACACCTTC
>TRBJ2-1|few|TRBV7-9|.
CASSTPGHYNEQFF
TGTGCCAGCAGCACTCCAGGCCACTACAATGAGCAGTTCTTC
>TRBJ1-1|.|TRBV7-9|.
CASSPTKGTEAFF
TGTGCCAGCAGCCCAACAAAGGGCACTGAAGCTTTCTTT
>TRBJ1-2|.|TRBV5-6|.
CASSDGRLNYGYTF
TGTGCCAGCAGCGACGGACGGCTGAACTATGGCTACACCTTC
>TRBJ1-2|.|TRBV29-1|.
CSVEEVGRGVGGYTF
TGCAGCGTTGAAGAGGTTGGGAGGGGGGTTGGAGGCTACACCTTC
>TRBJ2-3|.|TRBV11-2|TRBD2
CASSSGLAADTQYF
TGTGCCAGCAGCTCGGGACTAGCGGCAGATACGCAGTATTTT
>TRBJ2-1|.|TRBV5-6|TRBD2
CASSFKRGGYNEQFF
TGTGCCAGCAGCTTCAAGCGGGGGGGCTACAATGAGCAGTTCTTC
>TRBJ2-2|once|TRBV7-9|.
CASSPGNTGELFF
TGTGCCAGCAGCCCAGGGAACACCGGGGAGCTGTTTTTT
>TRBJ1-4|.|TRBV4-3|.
CASSLDRTQNEKLFF
TGCGCCAGCAGCCTAGACAGGACTCAAAATGAAAAACTGTTTTTT
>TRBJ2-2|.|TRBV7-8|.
CASSLAGGHANTGELFF
TGTGCCAGCAGCTTAGCGGGGGGCCACGCGAACACCGGGGAGCTGTTTTTT
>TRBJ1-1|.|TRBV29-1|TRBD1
CSVGPQGVDTEAFF
TGCAGCGTTGGGCCCCAGGGGGTCGACACTGAAGCTTTCTTT
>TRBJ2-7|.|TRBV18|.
CASSHTESYEQYF
TGTGCCAGCTCACATACGGAATCCTACGAGCAGTACTTC
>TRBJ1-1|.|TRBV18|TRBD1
CASWDRGLNTEAFF
TGTGCCAGCTGGGACAGGGGTCTGAACACTGAAGCTTTCTTT
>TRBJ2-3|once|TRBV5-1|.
CASSLGASTDTQYF
TGCGCCAGCAGCTTGGGAGCCAGCACAGATACGCAGTATTTT
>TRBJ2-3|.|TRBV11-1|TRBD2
CASSLVGGGVADTQYF
TGTGCCAGCAGCTTAGTCGGCGGGGGGGTCGCAGATACGCAGTATTTT
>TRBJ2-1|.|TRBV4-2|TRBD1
CASSQGQGAYNEQFF
TGTGCCAGCAGCCAAGGACAGGGGGCTTACAATGAGCAGTTCTTC
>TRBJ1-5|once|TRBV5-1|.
CASSLDTLNQPQHF
TGCGCCAGCAGCTTGGACACATTAAATCAGCCCCAGCATTTT
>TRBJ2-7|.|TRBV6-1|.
CASSEAPGTFSYEQYF
TGTGCCAGCAGTGAAGCTCCGGGGACCTTCTCCTACGAGCAGTACTTC
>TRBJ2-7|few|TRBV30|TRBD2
CAWLAGYEQYF
TGTGCCTGGCTAGCGGGCTACGAGCAGTACTTC
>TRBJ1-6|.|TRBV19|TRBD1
CASSISLTGGLSSYNSPLHF
TGTGCCAGTAGTATCTCGTTGACAGGGGGTTTAAGCTCCTATAATTCACCCCTCCACTTT
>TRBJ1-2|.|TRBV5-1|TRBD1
CASSSQTGTGAIYGYTF
TGCGCCAGCAGCTCCCAAACCGGGACAGGGGCAATCTATGGCTACACCTTC
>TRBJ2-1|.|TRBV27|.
CASSLSRAYNEQFF
TGTGCCAGCAGCTTAAGTAGGGCCTACAATGAGCAGTTCTTC
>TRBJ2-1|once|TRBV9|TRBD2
CASSVQLATQVYNEQFF
TGTGCCAGCAGCGTACAACTAGCGACACAAGTCTACAATGAGCAGTTCTTC
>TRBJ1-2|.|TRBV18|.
CASSPQQGENGYTF
TGTGCCAGCTCACCACAACAGGGTGAGAATGGCTACACCTTC
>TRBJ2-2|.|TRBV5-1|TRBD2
CASSALSGANTGELFF
TGCGCCAGCAGCGCCCTTAGCGGGGCAAACACCGGGGAGCTGTTTTTT
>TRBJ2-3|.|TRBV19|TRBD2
CASSMQRGGRLSTDTQYF
TGTGCCAGTAGTATGCAGCGGGGGGGCCGGTTGAGCACAGATACGCAGTATTTT
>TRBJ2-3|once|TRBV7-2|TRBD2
CASTVAGDRTDTQYF
TGTGCCAGCACCGTAGCGGGGGACCGCACAGATACGCAGTATTTT
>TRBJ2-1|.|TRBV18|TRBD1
CASSPPGTGYEQFF
TGTGCCAGCTCACCTCCCGGGACAGGGTATGAGCAGTTCTTC
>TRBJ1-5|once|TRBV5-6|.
CASSFGTGGQPQHF
TGTGCCAGCAGCTTCGGCACCGGGGGCCAGCCCCAGCATTTT
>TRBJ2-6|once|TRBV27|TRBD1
CASSLEMPGQGVSGANVLTF
TGTGCCAGCAGTTTAGAAATGCCGGGACAGGGGGTCTCTGGGGCCAACGTCCTGACTTTC
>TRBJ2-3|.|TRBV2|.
CASTLRLSTDTQYF
TGTGCCAGCACCTTGAGGTTAAGCACAGATACGCAGTATTTT
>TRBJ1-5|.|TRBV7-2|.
CASSALGSNQPQHF
TGTGCCAGCAGCGCCCTAGGTAGCAATCAGCCCCAGCATTTT
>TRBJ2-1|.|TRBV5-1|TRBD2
CASSPGGGYNEQFF
TGCGCCAGCAGCCCTGGGGGGGGATACAATGAGCAGTTCTTC
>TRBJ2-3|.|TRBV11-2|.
CASSLGPSGGWKDTQYF
TGTGCCAGCAGCTTAGGTCCATCCGGGGGTTGGAAAGATACGCAGTATTTT
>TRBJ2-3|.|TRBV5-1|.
CASRTGDNTQYF
TGCGCCAGCAGGACCGGGGATAATACGCAGTATTTT
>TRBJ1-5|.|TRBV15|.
CATSRGTVRSQPQHF
TGTGCCACCAGCAGAGGGACAGTACGTAGTCAGCCCCAGCATTTT
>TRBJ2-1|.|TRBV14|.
CASSPLWGANEQFF
TGTGCCAGCAGTCCCCTCTGGGGGGCGAATGAGCAGTTCTTC
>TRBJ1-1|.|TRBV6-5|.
CASTPGPNTEAFF
TGTGCCAGCACTCCAGGGCCGAACACTGAAGCTTTCTTT
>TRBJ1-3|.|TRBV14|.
CASSQLQGVTPGNTIYF
TGTGCCAGCAGCCAACTACAAGGGGTTACCCCCGGAAACACCATATATTTT
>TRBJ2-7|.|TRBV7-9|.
CASSLADREQYF
TGTGCCAGCAGCTTAGCGGACAGAGAGCAGTACTTC
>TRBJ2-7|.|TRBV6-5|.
CASRDGQSSYEQYF
TGTGCCAGCAGGGATGGACAGAGCTCCTACGAGCAGTACTTC
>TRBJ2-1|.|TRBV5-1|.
CASSFTSQGGNEQFF
TGCGCCAGCAGCTTTACTTCCCAGGGTGGAAATGAGCAGTTCTTC
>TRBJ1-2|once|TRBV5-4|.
CASSSSPGSVMKGYTF
TGTGCCAGCAGCTCCTCCCCTGGATCAGTAATGAAAGGCTACACCTTC
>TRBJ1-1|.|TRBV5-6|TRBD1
CASSLVQGGTMNTEAFF
TGTGCCAGCAGCTTGGTCCAGGGGGGGACCATGAACACTGAAGCTTTCTTT
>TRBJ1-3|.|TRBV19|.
CASIGTGTGNTIYF
TGTGCCAGTATCGGGACGGGGACTGGAAACACCATATATTTT
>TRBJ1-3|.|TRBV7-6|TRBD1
CASSSRDSLSRGVTIYF
TGTGCCAGCAGCTCCCGGGACAGCCTCTCGAGGGGCGTCACCATATATTTT
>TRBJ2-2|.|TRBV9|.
CASSVEGRGTGELFF
TGTGCCAGCAGCGTAGAGGGACGTGGCACCGGGGAGCTGTTTTTT
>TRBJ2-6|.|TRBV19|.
CASKGFSGANVLTF
TGTGCCAGTAAGGGATTCTCTGGGGCCAACGTCCTGACTTTC
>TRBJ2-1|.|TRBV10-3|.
CAISEWKGLENEQFF
TGTGCCATCAGTGAGTGGAAGGGGTTGGAGAATGAGCAGTTCTTC
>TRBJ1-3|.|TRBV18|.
CASSRNGPRENTIYF
TGTGCCAGCTCCCGGAACGGTCCTCGAGAAAACACCATATATTTT
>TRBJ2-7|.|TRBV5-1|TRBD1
CASAWTGGTYEQYF
TGCGCCAGCGCTTGGACAGGGGGAACCTACGAGCAGTACTTC